The next 13 T cell receptor beta chains were all read from a single sample in a study of cytomegalovirus exposure and HLA in healthy donors. The repertoire was sequenced with immunoSEQ multiplex PCR; TCRdb's copy has only in-frame clones and lacks some. The data hold 56,000 or so clones, with 90% to 95% observed a single time. Sequenced sample: PBMCs. The source is a woman younger than 35 in good health and CMV-seropositive.

The genes are TRBV25-1 and TRBJ2-1; 8 positions agree with TRBD2. Germline CDR1 is MGHDK and CDR2 is SYGVNS. The J segment lost 6 bases and the V segment lost 1 base, leaving 11 bases of the junction unmatched. CDR3 length: 17 amino acids. This CDR3 is CASSEFVTGGPVNEQFF. The CDR3 DNA reads as TGTGCCAGCAGTGAATTCGTGACGGGGGGGCCGGTCAATGAGCAGTTCTTC.

This chain joins TRBV5-1 and TRBJ2-1; 9 bases line up with TRBD2. This CDR3 has 15 amino acids. The germline V gene has CDR1 SGHRS and CDR2 YFSETQ. The ends lost 2 bases at V and 8 bases at J; junction bases unmatched: 8. The CDR3 coding sequence is TGCGCCAGCAGCTTCCTAGCGGGGTATAACGATGAGCAGTTCTTC. Protein product: CASSFLAGYNDEQFF.

CDR3 residues: CAIRTPQGARYNEQFF. The CDR3, as DNA: TGTGCCATCAGGACTCCACAGGGGGCGAGGTACAATGAGCAGTTCTTC. The chain employs TRBV10-3 and TRBJ2-1; TRBD1 matches 9 bases. V shed 6 bases and J 4 bases; nucleotides not matched to a gene: 10. Germline-derived CDR1 and CDR2 are ENHRY and SYGVKD. This CDR3 comprises 16 residues.

The genes are TRBV12-2 and TRBJ1-5. TRBV12-2 counts as a pseudogene. This CDR3 has 15 amino acids. The CDR3 coding sequence is TGTGCAAGCCACTCAGTCCGGGGGGAAAATCAGCCCCAGCATTTT. Translating it yields CASHSVRGENQPQHF.

The chain combines TRBV21-1 with TRBJ1-2; TRBD1, as called in the table, went unchecked against the DNA. TRBV21-1 is classified as a pseudogene. This CDR3 has 14 residues. The CDR3: CASSTLGAGRRYTF. For the CDR3, the DNA is TGTGCCAGCAGCACCCTGGGGGCAGGGCGGCGCTACACCTTC.

This chain joins TRBV27 and TRBJ1-2; possibly TRBD1 for D (6 bases). Trimming removed 3 bases from V and 4 bases from J, with 18 bases in between. The CDR3 consists of 16 residues. Germline values: CDR1 MNHEY, CDR2 SMNVEV (reference sequence). This chain's CDR3 is CASSLNPGDRGYGYTF. For the CDR3, the DNA is TGTGCCAGCAGTTTGAATCCAGGGGATAGGGGCTATGGCTACACCTTC.

This sequence joins TRBV4-1 and TRBJ2-5; 7 nucleotides match TRBD2. With V trimmed by 1 base and J by 5 bases, 4 bases remained unmatched. This CDR3 comprises 14 residues. Germline V gene lookup returns CDR1 MGHRA and CDR2 YSYEKL. For the CDR3, the DNA is TGCGCCAGCAGCCAAGTTGCGGGGGTCGAGACCCAGTACTTC. Protein sequence: CASSQVAGVETQYF.

This sequence joins TRBV6-1 and TRBJ1-2, with D possibly TRBD1 on 6 matching bases. Trimming removed 5 bases at V and 1 base at J, with 11 bases between. There are 14 residues in the CDR3. Germline loops: CDR1 MNHNS, CDR2 SASEGT. CDR3 sequence (DNA): TGTGCCAGCAGTAGGGACATGAGTAACTATGGCTACACCTTC. This sequence encodes CASSRDMSNYGYTF.

The chain couples TRBV7-2 to TRBJ1-2; possibly TRBD1 for D (6 bases). Germline-derived CDR1 and CDR2 are SGHTA and FQGNSA. CDR3 length equals 13 residues. V was pared by 5 bases and J by 4 bases, with 11 bases between. The CDR3 DNA reads as TGTGCCAGCAGCCACGGGGGGCCCTATGGCTACACCTTC. Protein product: CASSHGGPYGYTF.

The rearrangement joins TRBV10-1 to TRBJ1-6; D is perhaps TRBD1 (6 bases). Germline V gives CDR1 WNHNN, CDR2 SYGVQD (reference sequence). V lost 3 bases, J lost 10 bases, and 16 bases lay in between. The CDR3 is made up of 15 amino acids. CDR3 bases: TGCGCCAGCAGTGACCCAGGGGAATATGGATCACCCCTCCACTTT. Protein sequence: CASSDPGEYGSPLHF.

The rearrangement links TRBV4-1 to TRBJ1-3; D unresolved. The CDR3 is made up of 17 amino acids. Trimming left V 4 bases short and J 0 bases short, with 16 bases between. The germline CDR1 and CDR2 sequences are MGHRA and YSYEKL. CDR3 nucleotides: TGCGCCAGCAGCCGCGGAGGTTTGGTTCTCTCTGGAAACACCATATATTTT. Protein sequence: CASSRGGLVLSGNTIYF.

This rearrangement joins TRBV4-1 to TRBJ2-5, with TRBD2 matching over 11 bases. The CDR3 has 16 residues. Germline V gene lookup returns CDR1 MGHRA and CDR2 YSYEKL. Losses at the gene ends were 3 bases for V and 2 bases for J; bases not matched to a gene: 5. The CDR3 DNA reads TGCGCCAGCAGCCATCAGCTAGCGGGGGGACAAGAGACCCAGTACTTC. It encodes CASSHQLAGGQETQYF.

The chain is built from TRBV19 and TRBJ1-1; 9 bases are a match to TRBD1. This CDR3 spans 18 amino acids. Unmatched junction bases numbered 14, after V lost 5 bases and J lost 1 base. From germline, CDR1 is LNHDA and CDR2 SQIVND (reference sequence). The CDR3 DNA reads as TGTGCCAGTAGTCTCGGGGACGGGACAGGGATTGGGAACACTGAAGCTTTCTTT. This sequence encodes CASSLGDGTGIGNTEAFF.